These T cell receptor beta chains were read from a single sample in a study of control samples from healthy donors and cancer patients. Measured with immunoSEQ multiplex PCR; TCRdb has only the in-frame clones, and not every one. The data hold approximately 120,000 clones, with about nine tenths observed a single time. Sequences were obtained from blood. These receptors were collected from a man aged 35 to 55 in good health. Each CDR3 is given with its conserved first and last residue. Fields, in order: clone size, V gene, J gene, D gene, CDR3 protein, CDR3 DNA. D genes are given only for firm matches. Clone size is shown for a subset of rows, as once, few, many or a class of expanded clone.

.	TRBV30	TRBJ2-7	TRBD1	CAWAITGVGEQYF	TGTGCCTGGGCTATAACAGGGGTCGGCGAGCAGTACTTC
.	TRBV19	TRBJ1-6	.	CASSIGTRGNSPLHF	TGTGCCAGTAGTATAGGAACCCGGGGTAATTCACCCCTCCACTTT
.	TRBV6-5	TRBJ2-3	TRBD2	CASSYGGGSTDTQYF	TGTGCCAGCAGTTACGGCGGGGGGAGCACAGATACGCAGTATTTT
.	TRBV11-3	TRBJ1-1	.	CASSLEPGNTEAFF	TGTGCCAGCAGCTTAGAGCCAGGGAACACTGAAGCTTTCTTT
.	TRBV5-5	TRBJ2-7	TRBD1	CASSFHRGQGGYEQYF	TGTGCCAGCAGCTTTCATAGGGGACAGGGTGGCTACGAGCAGTACTTC
.	TRBV11-1	TRBJ2-7	.	CASSVGTTSSYEQYF	TGTGCCAGCAGCGTTGGGACAACTAGCTCCTACGAGCAGTACTTC
.	TRBV12-3/TRBV12-4	TRBJ1-5	.	CASSPRTQPQHF	TGTGCCAGCAGTCCCCGTACCCAGCCCCAGCATTTT
.	TRBV10-3	TRBJ2-7	.	CAISESTGLSYEQYF	TGTGCCATCAGTGAGTCGACAGGACTCTCCTACGAGCAGTACTTC
.	TRBV5-1	TRBJ1-1	TRBD1	CASSLDGQAGTEAFF	TGCGCCAGCAGCTTGGACGGACAGGCGGGCACTGAAGCTTTCTTT
.	TRBV5-1	TRBJ1-4	TRBD1	CASSTRDSSEKLFF	TGCGCCAGCAGCACCCGGGACAGTAGTGAAAAACTGTTTTTT
.	TRBV2	TRBJ1-4	.	CASVLVGRVNEKLFF	TGTGCCAGTGTCCTTGTGGGCCGAGTTAATGAAAAACTGTTTTTT
.	TRBV24-1	TRBJ1-3	.	CATSDLSGNTIYF	TGTGCCACCAGTGACCTATCTGGAAACACCATATATTTT
.	TRBV6-2/TRBV6-3	TRBJ2-6	.	CASSYYRTGSGANVLTF	TGTGCCAGCAGTTACTACCGAACGGGGTCTGGGGCCAACGTCCTGACTTTC
.	TRBV15	TRBJ2-3	.	CATSRDGGTPAGTQYF	TGTGCCACCAGCAGAGATGGGGGGACCCCCGCTGGTACGCAGTATTTT
.	TRBV3-1/TRBV3-2	TRBJ2-7	.	CASSQRYRDYEQYF	TGTGCCAGCAGCCAAAGATACAGGGACTACGAGCAGTACTTC
.	TRBV29-1	TRBJ2-7	.	CSVGQVPSYEQYF	TGCAGCGTTGGGCAGGTCCCCTCCTACGAGCAGTACTTC
once	TRBV7-2	TRBJ1-1	TRBD1	CASTPRGGDTEAFF	TGTGCCAGCACCCCGAGAGGGGGCGACACTGAAGCTTTCTTT
once	TRBV3-1/TRBV3-2	TRBJ2-3	TRBD1	CASRRTGTGGTDTQYF	TGTGCCAGCAGGCGTACCGGGACAGGGGGCACAGATACGCAGTATTTT
once	TRBV7-3	TRBJ2-5	.	CASSRTTQETQYF	TGTGCCAGCAGCCGTACTACCCAAGAGACCCAGTACTTC
once	TRBV18	TRBJ1-1	.	CASSPQTRQGSDTEAFF	TGTGCCAGCTCACCTCAGACCAGGCAGGGGAGCGACACTGAAGCTTTCTTT
few	TRBV4-2	TRBJ1-1	TRBD1	CASSQGTGDNTEAFF	TGTGCCAGCAGCCAAGGGACAGGCGACAACACTGAAGCTTTCTTT
.	TRBV25-1	TRBJ2-7	TRBD1	CASSEGQGASYEQYF	TGTGCCAGCAGTGAAGGCCAGGGGGCGTCTTACGAGCAGTACTTC
.	TRBV9	TRBJ2-5	TRBD1	CASSVGTGGPERETQYF	TGTGCCAGCAGCGTAGGGACAGGGGGGCCCGAGCGGGAGACCCAGTACTTC